The TCR beta chain described here comes from a study of blood T cell repertoires in COVID-19. TCRdb keeps only in-frame clones here, not all; method: immunoSEQ multiplex PCR. The data show about 90,000 clones, around 88% seen once. The CDR3 is 17 residues long. After removal of 5 bases from V and 4 bases from J, the junction contained 8 bases not matched to a gene. Germline assignment: CDR1 SGHAT and CDR2 FQNNGV. The source of this sequence is a man older than 75 with acute or convalescent COVID-19. V usage is TRBV11-2 and J usage is TRBJ2-3; TRBD2 matches at 14 bases. Sequenced material: peripheral blood. The CDR3 protein is CASSPTMTSGRADTQYF. CDR3 DNA sequence: TGTGCCAGCAGCCCCACCATGACTAGCGGGAGGGCAGATACGCAGTATTTT.